Below, 2 T cell receptor beta chains from the same sample are listed, as sequenced in a study of T cell changes during pregnancy in multiple sclerosis. Repertoires were generated with immunoSEQ multiplex PCR, while TCRdb's copy carries only in-frame clones and drops some. Of approximately 53,000 clones listed, 90% are singletons. The starting material was peripheral blood, obtained after pregnancy. Receptor source: a female donor in good health, enrolled as a control in a pregnancy study.

This clone was seen only once. The V gene is TRBV9, the J gene TRBJ1-6; 12 bases line up with TRBD1. CDR1 SGDLS and CDR2 YYNGEE come from the germline V gene. Trimming cost V 3 bases and J 10 bases; bases outside gene matches: 8. The CDR3 runs to 16 residues. The CDR3 region is CASSAAQGTGGSPLHF. The DNA for the CDR3 is TGTGCCAGCAGCGCGGCGCAAGGGACAGGGGGCTCACCCCTCCACTTT.

The chain recombines TRBV27 with TRBJ1-2; 8 nucleotides match TRBD1. Per germline, CDR1 MNHEY and CDR2 SMNVEV (reference sequence). V was pared by 3 bases and J by 3 bases, with 0 bases of the junction left unmatched. This CDR3 region has 13 residues. CDR3 bases: TGTGCCAGCAGTTTGGGACAGGACTATGGCTACACCTTC. Encoded protein: CASSLGQDYGYTF.